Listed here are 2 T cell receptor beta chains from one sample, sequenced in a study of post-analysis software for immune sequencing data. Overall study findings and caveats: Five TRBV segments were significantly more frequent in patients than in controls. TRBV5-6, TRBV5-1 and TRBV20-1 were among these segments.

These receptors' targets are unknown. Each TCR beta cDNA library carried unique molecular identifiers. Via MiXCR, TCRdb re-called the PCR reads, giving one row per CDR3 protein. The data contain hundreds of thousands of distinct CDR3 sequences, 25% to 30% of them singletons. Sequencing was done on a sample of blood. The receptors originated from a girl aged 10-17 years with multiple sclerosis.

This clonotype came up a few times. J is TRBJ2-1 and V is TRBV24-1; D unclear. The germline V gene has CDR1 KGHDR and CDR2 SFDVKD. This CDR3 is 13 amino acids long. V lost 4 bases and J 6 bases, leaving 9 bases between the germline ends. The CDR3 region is CATSDGAFNEQFF. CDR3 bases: TGTGCCACCAGTGACGGAGCTTTCAATGAGCAGTTCTTC.

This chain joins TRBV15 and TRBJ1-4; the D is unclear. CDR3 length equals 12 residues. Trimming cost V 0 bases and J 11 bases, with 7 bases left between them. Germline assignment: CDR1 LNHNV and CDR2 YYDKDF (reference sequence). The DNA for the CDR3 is TGTGCCACCAGCAGAGATCCCCGGAAACTGTTTTTT. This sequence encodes CATSRDPRKLFF.